This passage covers 17 T cell receptor beta chains from one sample sequenced in a study of blood T cell repertoires in COVID-19 (dated by TCRdb to the early 2020s). The library was prepared using the immunoSEQ multiplex PCR assay. In its TCRdb copy, this immuneACCESS table keeps in-frame sequences only and misses some clones. Where compared with another copy, unresolved V genes explain less than half of these, and the others have no known cause. This sample lists under 200,000 clones; approximately 80% were detected once. The ten largest clonotypes hold about 1.5% of the sample. The sample comprised peripheral blood. Every receptor here comes from a human donor in a cohort sampled during active COVID-19.

The chain links TRBV6-5 to TRBJ2-7; 10 bases are a match to TRBD2. Germline V gene lookup returns CDR1 MNHEY and CDR2 SVGAGI. This CDR3 region has 12 residues. V shed 7 bases, J shed 6 bases, and the junction held 3 bases outside the gene matches. The CDR3 region has the DNA TGTGCCAGCAAGCGGGAGGGCCGCGAGCAGTACTTC. Amino acids: CASKREGREQYF.

CDR3 region: CASSPGQGLGEQYF. CDR3 sequence (DNA): TGTGCCAGCAGCCCAGGACAGGGTCTGGGCGAGCAGTACTTC. The chain links TRBV7-9 to TRBJ2-7; 8 positions match TRBD1. The CDR3 has 14 residues. Germline CDR1 and CDR2: SEHNR and FQNEAQ (reference sequence). Trimming cost V 5 bases and J 6 bases; bases outside gene matches: 9. Variable domain in full (rest from reference TRBV7-9 and TRBJ2-7): DTGVSQNPRHKITKRGQNVTFRCDPISEHNRLYWYRQTLGQGPEFLTYFQNEAQLEKSRLLSDRFSAERPKGSFSTLEIQRTEQGDSAMYLCASSPGQGLGEQYFGPGTRLTVT.

The J gene is TRBJ2-7, the V gene TRBV27; possibly TRBD1 for D (5 bases). The CDR3 has 12 amino acids. The V gene's germline CDR1 is MNHEY and CDR2 SMNVEV (reference sequence). V lost 9 bases, J lost 5 bases, and 14 bases lay in between. As DNA, the CDR3 is TGTGCCAGTCAGGGATTCCTTGACGAGCAGTACTTC. It yields the protein CASQGFLDEQYF.

The V gene is TRBV5-6, the J gene TRBJ2-7; possible D gene TRBD1, 5 bases. This CDR3 has 14 amino acids. Germline V gene sequence: CDR1 SGHDT, CDR2 YYEEEE. V lost 4 bases to trimming and J lost 4 bases, with 15 bases between them. As DNA, the CDR3 is TGTGCCAGCAGCCCCGGGCAGGGTCCTTACGAGCAGTACTTC. Translated, it gives CASSPGQGPYEQYF.

V is TRBV19 and J is TRBJ2-7, with 15 bases identical to TRBD2. Germline V lookup: CDR1 LNHDA, CDR2 SQIVND (reference sequence). This CDR3 contains 16 residues. V was clipped by 4 bases and J by 5 bases; unmatched bases: 6. CDR3 sequence (DNA): TGTGCCAGTAGTAGGGGACTAGCGGGAGGTGGAAACGAGCAGTACTTC. Protein product: CASSRGLAGGGNEQYF.

The rearrangement joins TRBV18 to TRBJ2-2; D gene ambiguous. Trimming cost V 0 bases and J 1 base, with 6 bases left between them. CDR3 length: 15 amino acids. Germline loops: CDR1 KGHSH, CDR2 LQKENI. The DNA of the CDR3 is TGTGCCAGCTCACCACCGTCGGTGAACACCGGGGAGCTGTTTTTT. Translating gives CASSPPSVNTGELFF.

The CDR3 region has the DNA TGTGCCAGCTCAGCGGGACTCCTCTACGAGCAGTACTTC. Protein: CASSAGLLYEQYF. The genes are TRBV18 and TRBJ2-7, with a weak D call TRBD2 (6 bases). The germline V gene encodes CDR1 KGHSH and CDR2 LQKENI. This CDR3 comprises 13 residues. Between the trimmed V and J ends, which lost 5 bases and 3 bases, there was a span of 11 bases.

This clone was picked up a small number of times. The chain uses TRBV20-1 and TRBJ1-1; 7 nucleotides agree with TRBD1. In germline, CDR1 is DFQATT, CDR2 SNEGSKA (reference sequence). The CDR3 totals 11 residues. V shed 6 bases and J 5 bases; nucleotides not matched to a gene: 3. The CDR3 nucleotides read TGCAGTGCGCCAGGGGGAACTGAAGCTTTCTTT. Translation: CSAPGGTEAFF.

This chain joins TRBV19 and TRBJ1-3; perhaps TRBD1 as D (5 bases). Germline-derived CDR1 and CDR2 are LNHDA and SQIVND (reference sequence). Trimming stripped 9 bases from V and 0 bases from J, with 9 bases between. The CDR3 spans 13 residues. DNA for the CDR3: TGTGCCAGCCGACAGTCCTCTGGAAACACCATATATTTT. This gives the protein CASRQSSGNTIYF.

This chain joins TRBV11-2 and TRBJ1-1; D might be TRBD1 (5 bases). The CDR3 totals 14 residues. Trimming cost V 2 bases and J 1 base, with 8 bases left between them. Germline V gives CDR1 SGHAT, CDR2 FQNNGV. The CDR3 bases are TGTGCCAGCAGCTTACCAGGGCCGAACACTGAAGCTTTCTTT. Translated, it gives CASSLPGPNTEAFF.

V and J are TRBV5-1 and TRBJ2-5, with D possibly TRBD2 on 5 matching bases. V lost 0 bases, J lost 5 bases, and 11 bases lay in between. The CDR3 runs 14 residues. Germline V CDR1 and CDR2: SGHRS, YFSETQ. CDR3 region: CASSLEDSGETQYF. DNA of the CDR3: TGCGCCAGCAGCTTGGAGGACTCGGGGGAGACCCAGTACTTC.

This rearrangement joins TRBV7-2 to TRBJ1-1; D might be TRBD1 (5 bases). V shed 4 bases and J shed 2 bases, with 11 bases lying between them. The germline gives CDR1 SGHTA, CDR2 FQGNSA. The CDR3 contains 14 residues. CDR3 protein: CASSSPGVNTEAFF. CDR3 nucleotides: TGTGCCAGCAGCTCACCGGGGGTCAACACTGAAGCTTTCTTT. Full variable domain (outside the CDR3, taken from reference TRBV7-2 and TRBJ1-1): GAGVSQSPSNKVTEKGKDVELRCDPISGHTALYWYRQSLGQGLEFLIYFQGNSAPDKSGLPSDRFSAERTGGSVSTLTIQRTQQEDSAVYLCASSSPGVNTEAFFGQGTRLTVV.

This clone turned up a few times. The chain uses TRBV19 and TRBJ2-2, with 10 bases lining up with TRBD1. The V and J ends lost 5 bases and 6 bases, in that order; junction bases with no gene match: 6. The CDR3 covers 15 residues. CDR1 and CDR2 (germline): LNHDA, SQIVND (reference sequence). The CDR3 loop is CASSLRGQGAGELFF. CDR3 nucleotides: TGTGCCAGTAGTCTCAGAGGACAGGGGGCCGGGGAGCTGTTTTTT.

V usage is TRBV6-5 and J usage is TRBJ1-2; a weak D match, TRBD1 (5 bases). V was cut by 5 bases and J by 4 bases, with 17 bases left in between. This CDR3 spans 15 amino acids. Germline V gene sequence: CDR1 MNHEY, CDR2 SVGAGI. The CDR3 region is CASSRALGEAYGYTF. The CDR3 DNA reads TGTGCCAGCAGTCGAGCTTTAGGGGAAGCCTATGGCTACACCTTC.

The chain combines TRBV7-2 with TRBJ1-3; D not resolved. CDR1 and CDR2 from the germline V gene are SGHTA and FQGNSA. This CDR3 has 16 residues. Trimming stripped 2 bases from V and 0 bases from J, with 11 bases between. CDR3 nucleotides: TGTGCCAGCAGCTTACTAGTGGCCGACTCTGGAAACACCATATATTTT. This codes for CASSLLVADSGNTIYF.

The chain links TRBV18 to TRBJ2-7; D unclear. The length of the CDR3 is 15 residues. The germline V gene encodes CDR1 KGHSH and CDR2 LQKENI. Trimming stripped 3 bases from V and 6 bases from J, with 18 bases between. CDR3 loop: CASSPASGGSGEQYF. The CDR3 DNA reads TGTGCCAGCTCACCGGCATCAGGTGGTTCAGGCGAGCAGTACTTC.

The chain employs TRBV18 and TRBJ2-6; D is ambiguous. There are 13 residues in the CDR3. The V end lost 4 bases, the J end lost 4 bases, and 5 bases lay between the germline ends. CDR1 and CDR2 from the germline V gene are KGHSH and LQKENI. The CDR3 nucleotides read TGTGCCAGCTCACTTCAGGGGGCCAACGTCCTGACTTTC. Its translation: CASSLQGANVLTF.